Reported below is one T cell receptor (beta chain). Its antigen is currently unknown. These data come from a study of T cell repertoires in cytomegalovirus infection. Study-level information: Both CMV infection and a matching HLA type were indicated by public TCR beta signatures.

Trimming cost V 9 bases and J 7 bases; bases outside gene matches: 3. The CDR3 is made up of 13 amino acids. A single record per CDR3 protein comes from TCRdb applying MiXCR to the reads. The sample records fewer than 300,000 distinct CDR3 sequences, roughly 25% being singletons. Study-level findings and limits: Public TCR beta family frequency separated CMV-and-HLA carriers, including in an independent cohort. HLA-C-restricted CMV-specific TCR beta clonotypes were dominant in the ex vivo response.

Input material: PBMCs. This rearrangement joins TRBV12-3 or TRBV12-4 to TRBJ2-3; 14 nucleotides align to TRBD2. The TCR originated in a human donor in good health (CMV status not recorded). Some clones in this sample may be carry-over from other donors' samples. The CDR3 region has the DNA TGTGCCAGTGGGACTAGCGGGGGAAATACGCAGTATTTT. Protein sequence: CASGTSGGNTQYF.